Each of the 9 T cell receptor beta chains below was sequenced from the same sample in a study of blood T cell repertoires in COVID-19. Generated by immunoSEQ multiplex PCR, the TCRdb table keeps only in-frame clones and is missing some. Here the sample spans 150,000 to 200,000 clones, approximately 80% being singletons. The sample taken for sequencing was peripheral blood. The receptors were sampled from a woman of 80 years or more with COVID-19, enrolled during active disease.

This clone was counted only a few times. The V and J genes are TRBV10-3 and TRBJ1-4; no firm D call. The germline V gene encodes CDR1 ENHRY and CDR2 SYGVKD. The CDR3 has 15 residues. Trimming took off 0 bases at V and 8 bases at J, with 13 bases between the two ends. As DNA, the CDR3 is TGTGCCATCAGTGAGTCCCCAGGCCAAAGGGAAAAACTGTTTTTT. Its translation is CAISESPGQREKLFF.

The chain uses TRBV6-2 or TRBV6-3 and TRBJ1-6; a possible D gene is TRBD1 (6 bases). Trimming removed 4 bases at V and 9 bases at J, with 16 bases between. CDR1 and CDR2 from the germline V gene are MNHEY and SVGEGT. The CDR3 totals 15 residues. CDR3 region: CASSSPKGDLSPLHF. The CDR3 nucleotides read TGTGCCAGCAGTTCGCCTAAGGGGGACCTTTCACCCCTCCACTTT.

This clone was detected once. CDR3 nucleotides: TGTGCCATCGCGAATAGCAATCAGCCCCAGCATTTT. Amino acids: CAIANSNQPQHF. The chain links TRBV10-3 to TRBJ1-5; D gene uncertain. V was clipped by 8 bases and J by 0 bases, with 5 bases between them. The CDR3 consists of 12 residues. Germline V CDR1 and CDR2: ENHRY, SYGVKD.

This rearrangement joins TRBV4-3 to TRBJ2-1; no definite D call. CDR1 is LGHNA, CDR2 YSLEER, per germline. The CDR3 contains 15 residues. V gave up 0 bases and J gave up 4 bases, with 10 bases separating them. CDR3 DNA sequence: TGCGCCAGCAGCCAAGAATTATCACTTTACAATGAGCAGTTCTTC. It encodes CASSQELSLYNEQFF.

V is TRBV19 and J is TRBJ2-7; tentatively, D is TRBD1 (8 bases). V lost 8 bases to trimming and J lost 2 bases, with 16 bases between them. CDR3 length: 14 amino acids. Germline V gene data show CDR1 as LNHDA and CDR2 as SQIVND (reference sequence). Written as DNA, the CDR3 is TGTGCCAGTCACGGGGGGACAGGACCCTACGAGCAGTACTTC. The encoded protein is CASHGGTGPYEQYF.

In this sample, this clone turned up many times. This chain joins TRBV2 and TRBJ2-7, with 7 bases matching TRBD2. The CDR3 spans 13 residues. In germline, CDR1 is SNHLY, CDR2 FYNNEI. J lost 2 bases, V lost 8 bases, and 6 bases had no gene match. CDR3 sequence: CASGDYSPYEQYF. For the CDR3, the DNA is TGTGCCAGCGGGGACTACTCCCCCTACGAGCAGTACTTC.

CDR3 DNA sequence: TGTGCCAGCAGCACACTTCGGCGGAATGAAAAACTGTTTTTT. This translates into CASSTLRRNEKLFF. The chain uses TRBV6-2 or TRBV6-3 and TRBJ1-4; D gene uncertain. The germline V and J ends were trimmed by 6 bases and 5 bases, with 13 bases remaining between them. This CDR3 contains 14 residues. Per the germline V gene, CDR1 is MNHEY and CDR2 is SVGEGT.

This clone was counted a few times. The rearrangement links TRBV13 to TRBJ1-4, with 8 positions matching TRBD1. V gave up 2 bases and J gave up 4 bases; unmatched junction bases: 6. This CDR3 is built from 16 residues. Germline V gene data show CDR1 as PRHDT and CDR2 as FYEKMQ (reference sequence). The CDR3 region has the DNA TGTGCCAGCAGCTTACGGGGGACAGGAGATAATGAAAAACTGTTTTTT. Protein product: CASSLRGTGDNEKLFF. Using reference TRBV13 and TRBJ1-4 for the parts outside the CDR3, the full variable domain is AAGVIQSPRHLIKEKRETATLKCYPIPRHDTVYWYQQGPGQDPQFLISFYEKMQSDKGSIPDRFSAQQFSDYHSELNMSSLELGDSALYFCASSLRGTGDNEKLFFGSGTQLSVL.

The rearrangement links TRBV4-3 to TRBJ1-2; perhaps TRBD1 as D (5 bases). Germline values: CDR1 LGHNA, CDR2 YSLEER. The CDR3 consists of 16 residues. The V end lost 1 base, the J end lost 0 bases, and 12 bases lay between the germline ends. The CDR3 region is CASSQVGSGTNYGYTF. CDR3 DNA: TGCGCCAGCAGCCAAGTTGGCTCAGGGACTAACTATGGCTACACCTTC.